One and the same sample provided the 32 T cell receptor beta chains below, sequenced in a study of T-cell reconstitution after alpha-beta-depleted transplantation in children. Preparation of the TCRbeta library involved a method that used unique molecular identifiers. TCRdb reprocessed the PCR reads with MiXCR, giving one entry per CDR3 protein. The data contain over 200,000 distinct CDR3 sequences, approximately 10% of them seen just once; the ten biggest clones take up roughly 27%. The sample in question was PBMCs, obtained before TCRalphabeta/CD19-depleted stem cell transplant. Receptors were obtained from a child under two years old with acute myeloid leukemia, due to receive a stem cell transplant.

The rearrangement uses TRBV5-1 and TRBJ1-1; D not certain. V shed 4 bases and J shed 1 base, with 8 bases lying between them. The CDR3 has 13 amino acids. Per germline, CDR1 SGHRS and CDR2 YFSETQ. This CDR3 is CASSPDANTEAFF. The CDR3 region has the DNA TGCGCCAGCAGCCCGGACGCGAACACTGAAGCTTTCTTT.

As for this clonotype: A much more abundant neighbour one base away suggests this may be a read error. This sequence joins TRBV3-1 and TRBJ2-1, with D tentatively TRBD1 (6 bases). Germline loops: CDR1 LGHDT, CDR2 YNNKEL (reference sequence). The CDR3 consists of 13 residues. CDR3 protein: CASRQDSHNEQLF. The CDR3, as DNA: TGTGCCAGCCGTCAGGACAGCCACAATGAGCAGCTCTTC.

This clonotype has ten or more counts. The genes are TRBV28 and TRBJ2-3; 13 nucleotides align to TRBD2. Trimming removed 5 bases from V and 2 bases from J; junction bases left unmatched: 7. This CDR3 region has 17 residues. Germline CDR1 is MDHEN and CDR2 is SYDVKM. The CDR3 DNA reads TGTGCCAGCAGTACACCGGGACTAGCGGGGATCACAGATACGCAGTATTTT. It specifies CASSTPGLAGITDTQYF.

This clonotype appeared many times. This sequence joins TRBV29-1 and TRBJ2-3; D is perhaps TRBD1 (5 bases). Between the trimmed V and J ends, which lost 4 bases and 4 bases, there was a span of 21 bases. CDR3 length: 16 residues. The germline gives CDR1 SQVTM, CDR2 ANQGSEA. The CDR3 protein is CSVGAPWLGPADTQYF. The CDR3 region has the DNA TGCAGCGTTGGGGCTCCGTGGCTGGGGCCGGCAGATACGCAGTATTTT.

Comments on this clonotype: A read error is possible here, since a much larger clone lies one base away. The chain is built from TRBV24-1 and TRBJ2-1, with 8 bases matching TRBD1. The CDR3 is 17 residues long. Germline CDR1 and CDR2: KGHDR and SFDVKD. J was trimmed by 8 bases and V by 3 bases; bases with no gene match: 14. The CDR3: CATSDVKETGDFDEQFF. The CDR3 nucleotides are TGTGCCACCAGTGATGTAAAAGAGACAGGGGACTTTGATGAGCAGTTCTTC.

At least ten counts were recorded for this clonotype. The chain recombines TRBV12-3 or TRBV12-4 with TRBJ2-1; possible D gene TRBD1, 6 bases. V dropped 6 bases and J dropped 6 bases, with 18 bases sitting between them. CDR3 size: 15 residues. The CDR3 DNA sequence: TGTGCCAGCAGGGACAGTTTCCAACTGGGCAATGAGCAGTTCTTC. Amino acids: CASRDSFQLGNEQFF.

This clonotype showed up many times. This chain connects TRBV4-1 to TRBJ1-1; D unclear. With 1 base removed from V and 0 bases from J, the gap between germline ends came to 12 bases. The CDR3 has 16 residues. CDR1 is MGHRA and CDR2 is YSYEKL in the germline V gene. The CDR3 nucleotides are TGCGCCAGCAGCCAAGGGGAAGGGTCTATGAACACTGAAGCTTTCTTT. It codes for CASSQGEGSMNTEAFF.

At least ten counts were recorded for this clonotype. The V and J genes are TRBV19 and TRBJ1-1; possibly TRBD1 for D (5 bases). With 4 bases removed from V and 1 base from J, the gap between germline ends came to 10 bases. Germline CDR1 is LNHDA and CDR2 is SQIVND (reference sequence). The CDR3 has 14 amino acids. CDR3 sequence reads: CASSTGNTNTEAFF. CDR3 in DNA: TGTGCCAGTAGTACAGGGAATACGAACACTGAAGCTTTCTTT.

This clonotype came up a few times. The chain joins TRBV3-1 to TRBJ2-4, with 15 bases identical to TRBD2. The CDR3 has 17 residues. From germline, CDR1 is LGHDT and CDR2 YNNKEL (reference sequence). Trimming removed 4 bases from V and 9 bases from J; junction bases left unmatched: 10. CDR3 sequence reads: CASSRIPGTSGGSIQYF. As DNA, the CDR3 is TGTGCCAGCAGCCGCATTCCCGGGACTAGCGGGGGGAGCATTCAGTACTTC.

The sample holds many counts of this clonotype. The CDR3 region is CAISVGEESEQFF. Here the CDR3 DNA reads TGTGCCATCAGTGTGGGGGAGGAGAGTGAGCAGTTCTTC. The chain employs TRBV10-3 and TRBJ2-1, with a tentative D call TRBD2 (6 bases). CDR3 length: 13 amino acids. In germline, CDR1 is ENHRY, CDR2 SYGVKD. Trimming left V 4 bases short and J 9 bases short, with 13 bases between.

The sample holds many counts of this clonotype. The CDR3, as DNA: TGTGCCAGCAGTCTCCGGGACAGGGAGGGGCCCCAGCATTTT. Translation gives CASSLRDREGPQHF. V usage is TRBV25-1 and J usage is TRBJ1-5; 9 positions agree with TRBD1. The CDR3 covers 14 residues. After removal of 5 bases from V and 9 bases from J, the junction contained 8 bases not matched to a gene. The germline V gene encodes CDR1 MGHDK and CDR2 SYGVNS.

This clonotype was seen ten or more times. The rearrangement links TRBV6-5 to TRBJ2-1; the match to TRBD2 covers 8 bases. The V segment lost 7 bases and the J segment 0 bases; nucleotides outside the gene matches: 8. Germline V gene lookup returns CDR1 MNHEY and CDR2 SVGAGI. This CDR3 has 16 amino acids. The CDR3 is CASIRREVGSYNEQFF. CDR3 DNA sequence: TGTGCCAGCATTCGGCGGGAGGTAGGCTCCTACAATGAGCAGTTCTTC.

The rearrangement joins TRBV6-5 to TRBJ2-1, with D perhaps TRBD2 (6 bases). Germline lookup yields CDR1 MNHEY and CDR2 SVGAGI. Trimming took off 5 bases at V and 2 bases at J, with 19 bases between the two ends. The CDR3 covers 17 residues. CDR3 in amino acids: CASSPSGESYTYNEQFF. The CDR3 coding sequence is TGTGCCAGCAGTCCCTCGGGAGAGAGCTATACCTACAATGAGCAGTTCTTC.

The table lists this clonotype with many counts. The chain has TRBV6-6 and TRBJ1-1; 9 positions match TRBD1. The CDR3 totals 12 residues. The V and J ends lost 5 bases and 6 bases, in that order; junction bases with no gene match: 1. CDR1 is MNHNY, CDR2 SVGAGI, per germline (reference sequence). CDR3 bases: TGTGCCAGCAGTAGGACAGGGGCTGAAGCTTTCTTT. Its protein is CASSRTGAEAFF.

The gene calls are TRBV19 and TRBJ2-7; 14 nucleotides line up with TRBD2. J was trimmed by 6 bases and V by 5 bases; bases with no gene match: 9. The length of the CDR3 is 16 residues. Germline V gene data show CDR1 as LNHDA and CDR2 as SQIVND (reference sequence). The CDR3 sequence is CASSRPGLAGVSEQYF. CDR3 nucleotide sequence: TGTGCCAGTAGTCGTCCGGGACTAGCGGGAGTGAGCGAGCAGTACTTC.

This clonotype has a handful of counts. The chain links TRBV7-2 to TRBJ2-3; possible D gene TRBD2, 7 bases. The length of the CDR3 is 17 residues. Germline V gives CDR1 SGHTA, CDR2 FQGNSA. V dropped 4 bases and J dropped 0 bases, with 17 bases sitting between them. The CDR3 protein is CASSSRSAGASTDTQYF. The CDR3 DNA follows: TGTGCCAGCAGCTCTCGATCCGCGGGGGCCAGCACAGATACGCAGTATTTT.

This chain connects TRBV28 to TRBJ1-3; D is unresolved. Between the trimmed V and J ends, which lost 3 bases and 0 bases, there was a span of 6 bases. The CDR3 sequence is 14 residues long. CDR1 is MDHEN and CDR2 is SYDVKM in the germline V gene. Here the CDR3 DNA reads TGTGCCAGCAGTTTCAGCATCTCTGGAAACACCATATATTTT. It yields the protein CASSFSISGNTIYF.

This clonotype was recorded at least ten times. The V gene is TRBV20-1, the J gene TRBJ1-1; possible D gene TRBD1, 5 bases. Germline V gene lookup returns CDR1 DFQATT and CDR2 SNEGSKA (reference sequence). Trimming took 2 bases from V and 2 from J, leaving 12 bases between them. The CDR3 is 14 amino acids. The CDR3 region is CSARIWGRNTEAFF. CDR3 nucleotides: TGCAGTGCTAGAATTTGGGGACGCAACACTGAAGCTTTCTTT.

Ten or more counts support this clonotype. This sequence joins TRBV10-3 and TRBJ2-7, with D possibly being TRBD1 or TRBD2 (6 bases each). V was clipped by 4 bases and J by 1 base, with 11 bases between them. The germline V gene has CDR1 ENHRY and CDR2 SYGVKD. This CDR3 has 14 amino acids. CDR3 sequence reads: CAISGGTLSYEQYF. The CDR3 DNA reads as TGTGCCATCAGTGGCGGGACACTTTCCTACGAGCAGTACTTC.

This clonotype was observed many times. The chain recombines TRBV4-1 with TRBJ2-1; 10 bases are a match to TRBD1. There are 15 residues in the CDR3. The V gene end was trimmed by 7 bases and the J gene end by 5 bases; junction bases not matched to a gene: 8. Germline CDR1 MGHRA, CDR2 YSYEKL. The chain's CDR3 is CASTPGTGVDNEQFF. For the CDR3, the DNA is TGCGCCAGCACCCCGGGGACAGGGGTAGACAATGAGCAGTTCTTC.

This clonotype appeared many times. The CDR3 bases are TGTGCCAGCAGTTACGTCCGGTTAGGTCAGCCCCAGCATTTT. It is translated as CASSYVRLGQPQHF. The chain has TRBV6-5 and TRBJ1-5, with D hard to call. The CDR3 has 14 residues. Trimming pared 2 bases from V and 6 bases from J, leaving 11 bases between. Germline V gives CDR1 MNHEY, CDR2 SVGAGI.

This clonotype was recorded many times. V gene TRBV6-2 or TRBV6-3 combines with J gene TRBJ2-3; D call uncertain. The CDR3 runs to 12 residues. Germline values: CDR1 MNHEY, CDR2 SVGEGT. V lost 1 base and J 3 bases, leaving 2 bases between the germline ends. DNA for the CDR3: TGTGCCAGCAGTTACTGGACAGATACGCAGTATTTT. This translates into CASSYWTDTQYF.

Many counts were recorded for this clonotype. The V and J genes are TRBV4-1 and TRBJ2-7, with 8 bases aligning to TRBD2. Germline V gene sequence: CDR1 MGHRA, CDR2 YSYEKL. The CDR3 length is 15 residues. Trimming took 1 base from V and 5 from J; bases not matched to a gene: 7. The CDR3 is CASSQVLGLEDEQYF. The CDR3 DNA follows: TGCGCCAGCAGCCAAGTTTTGGGACTAGAAGACGAGCAGTACTTC.

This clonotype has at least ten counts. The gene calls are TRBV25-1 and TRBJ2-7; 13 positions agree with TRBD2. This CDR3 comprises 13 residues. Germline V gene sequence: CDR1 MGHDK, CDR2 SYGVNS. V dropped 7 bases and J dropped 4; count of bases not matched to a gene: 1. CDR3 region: CASKLAGGYEQYF. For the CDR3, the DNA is TGTGCCAGCAAACTAGCGGGAGGGTACGAGCAGTACTTC.

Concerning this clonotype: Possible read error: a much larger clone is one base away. Written as DNA, the CDR3 is TGTGCCAGCAGCTTGGGGCTGGGACCCCGGACAGATACGCAGTATTTT. Protein product: CASSLGLGPRTDTQYF. The V and J genes are TRBV5-5 and TRBJ2-3; the D call may be TRBD1 or TRBD2 (5 bases each). The V end lost 0 bases, the J end lost 3 bases, and 14 bases lay between the germline ends. Germline V CDR1 and CDR2: SGHKS, YYEKEE (reference sequence). This CDR3 spans 16 amino acids.

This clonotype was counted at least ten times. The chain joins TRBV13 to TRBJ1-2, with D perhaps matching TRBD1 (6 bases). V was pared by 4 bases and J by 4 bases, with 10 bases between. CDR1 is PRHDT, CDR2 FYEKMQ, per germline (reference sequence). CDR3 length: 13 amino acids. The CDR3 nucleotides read TGTGCCAGCAGCTCCGGACAGATCTATGGCTACACCTTC. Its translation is CASSSGQIYGYTF.

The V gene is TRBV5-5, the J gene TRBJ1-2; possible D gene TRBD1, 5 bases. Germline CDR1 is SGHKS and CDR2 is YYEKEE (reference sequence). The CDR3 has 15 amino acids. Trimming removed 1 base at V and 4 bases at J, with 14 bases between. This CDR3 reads CASSLFQGGSYGYTF. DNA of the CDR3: TGTGCCAGCAGCTTGTTCCAGGGCGGTAGCTATGGCTACACCTTC.

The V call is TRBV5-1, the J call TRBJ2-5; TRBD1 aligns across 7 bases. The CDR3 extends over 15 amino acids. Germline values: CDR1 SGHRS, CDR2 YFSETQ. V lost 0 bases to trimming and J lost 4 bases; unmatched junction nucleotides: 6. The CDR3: CASSLVGGAVETQYF. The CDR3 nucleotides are TGCGCCAGCAGCTTGGTAGGGGGCGCGGTAGAGACCCAGTACTTC.

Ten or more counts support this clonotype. CDR3 residues: CASSGTSGIQAGELFF. For the CDR3, the DNA is TGCGCCAGCAGCGGGACTAGCGGGATACAGGCCGGGGAGCTGTTTTTT. The rearrangement uses TRBV5-1 and TRBJ2-2; 13 bases are shared with TRBD2. The J segment lost 6 bases and the V segment lost 4 bases, leaving 6 bases of the junction unmatched. This CDR3 contains 16 residues. The germline V gene has CDR1 SGHRS and CDR2 YFSETQ.

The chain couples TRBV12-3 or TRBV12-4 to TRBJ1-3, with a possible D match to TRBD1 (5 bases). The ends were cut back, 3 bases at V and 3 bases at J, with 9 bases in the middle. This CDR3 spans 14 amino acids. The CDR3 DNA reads TGTGCCAGCAGTTTCCAGGGTGGTGGAAACACCATATATTTT. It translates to CASSFQGGGNTIYF.

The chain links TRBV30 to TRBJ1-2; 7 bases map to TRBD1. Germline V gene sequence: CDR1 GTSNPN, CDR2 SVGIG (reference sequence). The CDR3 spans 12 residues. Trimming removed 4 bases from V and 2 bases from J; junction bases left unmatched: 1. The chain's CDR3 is CAWNRGNYGYTF. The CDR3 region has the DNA TGTGCCTGGAACAGGGGAAACTATGGCTACACCTTC.

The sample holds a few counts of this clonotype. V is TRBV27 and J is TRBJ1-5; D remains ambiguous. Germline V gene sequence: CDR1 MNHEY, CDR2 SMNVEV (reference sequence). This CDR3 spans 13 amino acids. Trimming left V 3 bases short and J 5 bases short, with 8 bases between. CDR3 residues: CASSLFRYQPQHF. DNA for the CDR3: TGTGCCAGCAGTTTGTTCCGTTATCAGCCCCAGCATTTT.